These T cell receptor beta chains were read from a single sample in a study of blood T cell repertoires in COVID-19. The table came from immunoSEQ multiplex PCR; TCRdb's copy has only in-frame clones and leaves some out. The sample lists under 150,000 clones; roughly 80% were seen once. The source material was peripheral blood. The receptors here all came from a woman in her fifties or sixties with acute or convalescent COVID-19. The CDR3 runs from the conserved cysteine through the conserved F or W. Fields, in order: J gene, clone size, D gene, V gene, CDR3 protein, CDR3 DNA. A D gene is named only where the DNA matches it firmly. The size of a clone is reported for some rows only, either as once, few or many, or as a class for expanded clones.

TRBJ2-3	NA	TRBD1	TRBV19	CASSTPQGARTDTQYF	TGTGCCAGTAGTACCCCCCAGGGGGCCCGCACAGATACGCAGTATTTT
TRBJ2-3	NA	TRBD2	TRBV24-1	CATSGRTSGKITDTQYF	TGTGCCACCAGTGGGAGGACTAGCGGGAAAATCACAGATACGCAGTATTTT
TRBJ1-1	NA	NA	TRBV9	CASSAAGMNTEAFF	TGTGCCAGCAGCGCGGCAGGTATGAACACTGAAGCTTTCTTT
TRBJ2-5	once	NA	TRBV4-3	CASSQGLEKETQYF	TGCGCCAGCAGCCAAGGTCTGGAGAAAGAGACCCAGTACTTC
TRBJ2-2	NA	NA	TRBV30	CAYTPRAARVGGELFF	TGTGCCTATACCCCTCGGGCGGCCAGGGTTGGCGGGGAGCTGTTTTTT
TRBJ2-3	NA	NA	TRBV7-2	CASSLEVGGTDTQYF	TGTGCCAGCAGCTTAGAGGTGGGAGGCACAGATACGCAGTATTTT
TRBJ1-1	NA	TRBD1	TRBV6-6	CASNKQGLSEAFF	TGTGCCAGCAACAAACAGGGGTTGTCTGAAGCTTTCTTT
TRBJ2-2	NA	TRBD2	TRBV29-1	CSVEGGRANTGELFF	TGCAGCGTTGAGGGCGGGAGAGCGAACACCGGGGAGCTGTTTTTT
TRBJ2-7	NA	TRBD1	TRBV2	CASRDRVMSEQYF	TGTGCCAGTCGCGACAGGGTTATGAGCGAGCAGTACTTC
TRBJ2-7	once	TRBD2	TRBV7-2	CASSSPEREKYF	TGTGCCAGCAGCTCCCCCGAGCGGGAGAAGTACTTC
TRBJ1-1	NA	NA	TRBV13	CASSLGTSTEAFF	TGTGCCAGCAGCTTAGGCACGAGCACTGAAGCTTTCTTT
TRBJ2-7	NA	TRBD2	TRBV19	CASSITGTSHHEQYF	TGTGCCAGTAGTATCACCGGGACTAGTCACCACGAGCAGTACTTC
TRBJ1-1	NA	NA	TRBV2	CASSGWSNTEAFF	TGTGCCAGCAGTGGTTGGAGCAACACTGAAGCTTTCTTT
TRBJ2-3	once	TRBD1	TRBV5-1	CASSHYDRVADTQYF	TGCGCCAGCAGCCACTACGACAGGGTTGCAGATACGCAGTATTTT
TRBJ2-6	once	TRBD1	TRBV11-3	CASSLQGAGANVLTF	TGTGCCAGCAGCTTACAGGGGGCTGGGGCCAACGTCCTGACTTTC
TRBJ1-2	NA	NA	TRBV12-5	CASAIDNYGYTF	TGTGCTAGTGCTATAGACAATTATGGCTACACCTTC
TRBJ2-7	NA	NA	TRBV7-9	CASSFTAYEQYF	TGTGCCAGCAGCTTTACAGCTTACGAGCAGTACTTC
TRBJ1-1	NA	NA	TRBV27	CASSLAVQGEAFF	TGTGCCAGCAGTTTAGCCGTACAGGGAGAAGCTTTCTTT
TRBJ1-1	NA	NA	TRBV29-1	CSVETRKPRGMGLWNTEAFF	TGCAGCGTTGAAACCCGTAAACCCAGGGGAATGGGGCTCTGGAACACTGAAGCTTTCTTT
TRBJ1-1	NA	NA	TRBV28	CASTPMGARAEAFF	TGTGCCAGCACCCCGATGGGGGCTAGGGCTGAAGCTTTCTTT
TRBJ2-1	NA	NA	TRBV30	CAWSVGGGSFEQFF	TGTGCCTGGAGTGTAGGAGGAGGGAGCTTTGAGCAGTTCTTC
TRBJ2-3	once	NA	TRBV28	CASRGETRSADTQYF	TGTGCCAGCAGGGGGGAGACTAGATCAGCAGATACGCAGTATTTT
TRBJ1-2	NA	NA	TRBV5-6	CASSLNVIYGYTF	TGTGCCAGCAGCTTGAATGTAATTTATGGCTACACCTTC
TRBJ2-1	NA	TRBD2	TRBV4-1	CASSQEGGYNEQFF	TGCGCCAGCAGCCAAGAGGGAGGGTACAATGAGCAGTTCTTC
TRBJ2-7	NA	TRBD2	TRBV4-2	CASSQGTSGRGSYEQYF	TGTGCCAGCAGCCAAGGGACTAGCGGGAGGGGGTCCTACGAGCAGTACTTC
TRBJ1-2	NA	TRBD1	TRBV3-1/TRBV3-2	CASSMTGDYGYTF	TGTGCCAGCAGTATGACAGGGGACTATGGCTACACCTTC
TRBJ1-2	once	NA	TRBV5-4	CASSLPPNYGYTF	TGTGCCAGCAGCCTACCCCCTAACTATGGCTACACCTTC
TRBJ1-1	NA	NA	TRBV3-1/TRBV3-2	CASSKRGGTEAFF	TGTGCCAGCAGCAAGAGGGGGGGTACTGAAGCTTTCTTT
TRBJ1-2	NA	NA	TRBV18	CASSPPSPGYGYTF	TGTGCCAGCTCACCACCGTCACCCGGGTATGGCTACACCTTC
TRBJ1-3	NA	TRBD1	TRBV6-5	CASSYSGTAGNTIYF	TGTGCCAGCAGTTACTCCGGGACAGCTGGAAACACCATATATTTT
TRBJ2-5	NA	NA	TRBV28	CASSYGEETQYF	TGTGCCAGCAGTTACGGGGAGGAGACCCAGTACTTC
TRBJ2-1	NA	TRBD2	TRBV5-1	CASSFGGTSGSYNEQFF	TGCGCCAGCAGCTTTGGAGGGACTAGCGGGAGCTACAATGAGCAGTTCTTC
TRBJ2-1	NA	TRBD1	TRBV11-3	CASSLVPRQGLGEQFF	TGTGCCAGCAGCTTAGTTCCGAGACAGGGGCTGGGTGAGCAGTTCTTC
TRBJ2-1	NA	NA	TRBV21-1	CASSKGVPPGKNHNEQFF	TGTGCCAGCAGCAAAGGGGTGCCTCCGGGGAAGAACCACAATGAGCAGTTCTTC
TRBJ1-1	NA	NA	TRBV19	CASSMRQNTEAFF	TGTGCCAGTAGTATGAGGCAGAACACTGAAGCTTTCTTT
TRBJ2-7	NA	NA	TRBV5-6	CASSLPGMEKQYF	TGTGCCAGCAGCTTGCCCGGGATGGAGAAACAGTACTTC
TRBJ2-1	once	TRBD2	TRBV27	CASSKGLAGEQFF	TGTGCCAGCAGTAAAGGACTAGCAGGTGAGCAGTTCTTC
TRBJ1-5	NA	TRBD1	TRBV10-2	CASSGFEGADQPQHF	TGCGCCAGCAGTGGGTTTGAGGGGGCAGATCAGCCCCAGCATTTT
TRBJ1-1	NA	NA	TRBV6-5	CASSTTPEAFF	TGTGCCAGCAGTACTACTCCTGAAGCTTTCTTT
TRBJ2-1	NA	TRBD2	TRBV19	CASSIGGGDEQFF	TGTGCCAGTAGTATAGGGGGAGGGGATGAGCAGTTCTTC
TRBJ2-1	NA	NA	TRBV5-4	CASSLGGERVSSYNEQFF	TGTGCCAGCAGCTTGGGGGGTGAGCGGGTTTCCTCCTACAATGAGCAGTTCTTC
TRBJ1-1	NA	NA	TRBV3-1/TRBV3-2	CASSQDESGVGTEAFF	TGTGCCAGCAGCCAAGATGAATCGGGTGTCGGCACTGAAGCTTTCTTT
TRBJ2-1	NA	TRBD2	TRBV24-1	CATTPGLAERSEQFF	TGTGCCACCACTCCGGGACTAGCGGAAAGAAGTGAGCAGTTCTTC
TRBJ1-4	NA	NA	TRBV4-2	CASSPGGSVDEKLFF	TGTGCCAGCAGCCCCGGGGGTTCGGTGGACGAAAAACTGTTTTTT
TRBJ2-1	NA	TRBD1	TRBV6-2/TRBV6-3	CASSYPGQAFYNEQFF	TGTGCCAGCAGTTACCCTGGACAGGCCTTCTACAATGAGCAGTTCTTC
TRBJ1-6	NA	NA	TRBV5-4	CASSLGTTDNSPLHF	TGTGCCAGCAGCTTGGGAACGACAGATAATTCACCCCTCCACTTT
TRBJ2-7	NA	NA	TRBV28	CASLGGTGAYEQYF	TGTGCCAGCCTCGGGGGGACAGGCGCCTACGAGCAGTACTTC